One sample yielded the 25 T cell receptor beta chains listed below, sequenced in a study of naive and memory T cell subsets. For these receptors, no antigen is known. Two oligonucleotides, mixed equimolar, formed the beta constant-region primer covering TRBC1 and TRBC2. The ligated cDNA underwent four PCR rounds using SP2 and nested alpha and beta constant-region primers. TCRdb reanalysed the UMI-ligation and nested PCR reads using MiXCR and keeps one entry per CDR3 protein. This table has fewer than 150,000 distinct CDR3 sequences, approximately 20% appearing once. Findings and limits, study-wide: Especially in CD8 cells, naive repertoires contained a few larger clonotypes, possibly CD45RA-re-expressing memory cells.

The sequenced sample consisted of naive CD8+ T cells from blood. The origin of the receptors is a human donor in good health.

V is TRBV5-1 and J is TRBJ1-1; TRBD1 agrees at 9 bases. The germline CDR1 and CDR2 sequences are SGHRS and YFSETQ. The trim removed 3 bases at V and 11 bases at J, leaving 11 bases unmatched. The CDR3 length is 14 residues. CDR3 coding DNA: TGCGCCAGCAGCTCATGGACAGGGGATTTATTGGCTTTCTTT. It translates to CASSSWTGDLLAFF.

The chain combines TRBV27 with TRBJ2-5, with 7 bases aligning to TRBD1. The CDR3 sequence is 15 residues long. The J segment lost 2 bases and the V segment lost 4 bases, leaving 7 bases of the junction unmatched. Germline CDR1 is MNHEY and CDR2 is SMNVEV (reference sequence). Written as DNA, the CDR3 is TGTGCCAGCAGTTCAAACCGGGACAGACAAGAGACCCAGTACTTC. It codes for CASSSNRDRQETQYF.

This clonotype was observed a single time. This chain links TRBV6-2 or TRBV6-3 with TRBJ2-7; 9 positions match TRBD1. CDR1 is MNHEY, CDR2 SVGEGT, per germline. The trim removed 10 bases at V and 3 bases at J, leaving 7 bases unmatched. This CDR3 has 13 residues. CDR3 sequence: CAIPTGGYYEQYF. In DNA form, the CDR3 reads TGTGCCATCCCGACAGGGGGTTACTACGAGCAGTACTTC.

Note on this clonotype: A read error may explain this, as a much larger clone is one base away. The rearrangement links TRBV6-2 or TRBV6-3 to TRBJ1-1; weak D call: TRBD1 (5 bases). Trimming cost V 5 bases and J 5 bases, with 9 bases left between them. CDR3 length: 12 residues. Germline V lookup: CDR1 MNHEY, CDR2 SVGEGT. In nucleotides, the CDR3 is TGTGCCAGCAGTAATTGGGGGACTGAAGCTTTCTTT. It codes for CASSNWGTEAFF.

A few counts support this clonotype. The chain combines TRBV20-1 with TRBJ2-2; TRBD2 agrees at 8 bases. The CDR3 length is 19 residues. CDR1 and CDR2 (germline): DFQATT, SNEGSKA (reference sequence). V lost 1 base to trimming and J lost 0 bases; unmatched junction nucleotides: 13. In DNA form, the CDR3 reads TGCAGTGCTAGAGCTCGGGACATTTTAGCGGGAACGAACACCGGGGAGCTGTTTTTT. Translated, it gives CSARARDILAGTNTGELFF.

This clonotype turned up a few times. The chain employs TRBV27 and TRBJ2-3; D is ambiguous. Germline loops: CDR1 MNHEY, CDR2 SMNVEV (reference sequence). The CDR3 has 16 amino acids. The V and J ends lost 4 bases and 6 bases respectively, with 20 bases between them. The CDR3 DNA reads TGTGCCAGCAGTTCCCGTTTCGTACTGCCGGTGGATACGCAGTATTTT. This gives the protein CASSSRFVLPVDTQYF.

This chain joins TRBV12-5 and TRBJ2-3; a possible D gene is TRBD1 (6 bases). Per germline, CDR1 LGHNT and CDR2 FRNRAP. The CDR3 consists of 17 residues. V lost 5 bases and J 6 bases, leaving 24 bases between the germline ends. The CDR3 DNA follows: TGTGCTAGTGGTGTGGGACAAGGACAACCCCCGAGGGATACGCAGTATTTT. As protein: CASGVGQGQPPRDTQYF.

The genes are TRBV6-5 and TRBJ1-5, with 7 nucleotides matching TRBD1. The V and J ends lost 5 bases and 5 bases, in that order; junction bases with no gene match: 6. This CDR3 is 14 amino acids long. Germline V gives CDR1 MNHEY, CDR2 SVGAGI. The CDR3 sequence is CASSRTGPHQPQHF. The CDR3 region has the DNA TGTGCCAGCAGTCGGACAGGACCTCATCAGCCCCAGCATTTT.

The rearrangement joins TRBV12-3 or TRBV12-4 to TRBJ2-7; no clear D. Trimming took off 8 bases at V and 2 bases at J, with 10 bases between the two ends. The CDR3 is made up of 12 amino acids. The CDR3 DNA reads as TGTGCCAGCCTAGGCGCGACCTACGAGCAGTACTTC. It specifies CASLGATYEQYF.

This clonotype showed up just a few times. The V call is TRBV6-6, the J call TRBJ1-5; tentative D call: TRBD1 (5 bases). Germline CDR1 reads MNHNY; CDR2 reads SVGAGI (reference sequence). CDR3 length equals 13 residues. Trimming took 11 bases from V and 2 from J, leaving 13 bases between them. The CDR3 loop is CALGRGGNQPQHF. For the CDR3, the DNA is TGTGCCCTGGGGCGAGGGGGCAATCAGCCCCAGCATTTT.

Written as DNA, the CDR3 is TGTGCCAGCACCCAGGCCTTGAACACTGAAGCTTTCTTT. The encoded protein is CASTQALNTEAFF. The V gene is TRBV7-9, the J gene TRBJ1-1; D not resolved. Trimming cost V 7 bases and J 0 bases, with 9 bases left between them. Germline V gene data show CDR1 as SEHNR and CDR2 as FQNEAQ (reference sequence). The CDR3 runs 13 residues.

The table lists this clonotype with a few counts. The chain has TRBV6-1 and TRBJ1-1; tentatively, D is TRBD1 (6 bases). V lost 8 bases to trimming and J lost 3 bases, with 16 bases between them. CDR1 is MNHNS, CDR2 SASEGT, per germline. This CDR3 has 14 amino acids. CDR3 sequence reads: CASAQKGGYTEAFF. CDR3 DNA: TGTGCCAGCGCCCAAAAGGGGGGGTACACTGAAGCTTTCTTT.

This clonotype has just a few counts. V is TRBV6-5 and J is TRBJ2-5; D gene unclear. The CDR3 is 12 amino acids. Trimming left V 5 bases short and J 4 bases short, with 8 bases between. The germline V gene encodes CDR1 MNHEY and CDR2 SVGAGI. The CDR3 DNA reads TGTGCCAGCAGTCAGTCAGGAGAGACCCAGTACTTC. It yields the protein CASSQSGETQYF.

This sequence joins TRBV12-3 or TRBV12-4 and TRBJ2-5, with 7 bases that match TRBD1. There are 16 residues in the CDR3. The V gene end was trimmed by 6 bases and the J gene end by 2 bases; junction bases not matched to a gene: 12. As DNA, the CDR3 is TGTGCCAGCAGCTCGGACAGGTCTAGTGGGCAAGAGACCCAGTACTTC. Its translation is CASSSDRSSGQETQYF.

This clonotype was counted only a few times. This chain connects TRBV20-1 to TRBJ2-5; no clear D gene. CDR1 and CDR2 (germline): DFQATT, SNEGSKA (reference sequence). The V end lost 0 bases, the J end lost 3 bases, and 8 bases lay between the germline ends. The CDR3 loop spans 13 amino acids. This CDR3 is CSAREHSKETQYF. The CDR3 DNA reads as TGCAGTGCTAGAGAGCATTCCAAAGAGACCCAGTACTTC.

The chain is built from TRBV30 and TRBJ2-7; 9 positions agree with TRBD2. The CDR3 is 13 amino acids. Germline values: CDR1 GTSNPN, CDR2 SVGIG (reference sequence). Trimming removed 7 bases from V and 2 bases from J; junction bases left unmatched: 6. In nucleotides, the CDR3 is TGTGCCTATATAGCGGGAGAGGCCTACGAGCAGTACTTC. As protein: CAYIAGEAYEQYF.

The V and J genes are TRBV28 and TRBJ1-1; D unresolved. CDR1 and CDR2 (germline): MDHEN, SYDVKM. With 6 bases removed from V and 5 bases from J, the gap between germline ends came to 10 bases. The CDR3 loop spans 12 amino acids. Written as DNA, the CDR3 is TGTGCCAGCAGCCCCGGGTTAACTGAAGCTTTCTTT. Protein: CASSPGLTEAFF.

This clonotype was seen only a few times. The CDR3 sequence is CASSPALKSSYEQYF. In DNA form, the CDR3 reads TGTGCCAGCAGTCCCGCTTTAAAGAGCTCCTACGAGCAGTACTTC. The chain links TRBV12-3 or TRBV12-4 to TRBJ2-7; D is undetermined. With 5 bases removed from V and 0 bases from J, the gap between germline ends came to 14 bases. The CDR3 is made up of 15 amino acids.

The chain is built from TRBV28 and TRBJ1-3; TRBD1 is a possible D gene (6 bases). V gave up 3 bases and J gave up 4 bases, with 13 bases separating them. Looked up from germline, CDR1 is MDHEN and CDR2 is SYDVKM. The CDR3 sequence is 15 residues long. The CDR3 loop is CASSFSRTEGNTIYF. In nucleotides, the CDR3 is TGTGCCAGCAGTTTCTCCAGGACAGAAGGAAACACCATATATTTT. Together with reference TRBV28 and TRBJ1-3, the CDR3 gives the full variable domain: DVKVTQSSRYLVKRTGEKVFLECVQDMDHENMFWYRQDPGLGLRLIYFSYDVKMKEKGDIPEGYSVSREKKERFSLILESASTNQTSMYLCASSFSRTEGNTIYFGEGSWLTVV.

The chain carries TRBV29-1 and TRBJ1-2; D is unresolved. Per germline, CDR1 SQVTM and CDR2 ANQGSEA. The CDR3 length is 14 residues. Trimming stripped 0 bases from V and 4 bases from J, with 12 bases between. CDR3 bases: TGCAGCGTTGAAGAGCTGGGAAGGACCTATGGCTACACCTTC. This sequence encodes CSVEELGRTYGYTF.

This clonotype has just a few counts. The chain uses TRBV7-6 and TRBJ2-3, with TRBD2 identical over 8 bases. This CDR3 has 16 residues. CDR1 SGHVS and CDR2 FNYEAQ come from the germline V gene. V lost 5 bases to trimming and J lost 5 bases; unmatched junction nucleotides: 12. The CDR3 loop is CASSPGTRVSGDTQYF. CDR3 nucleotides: TGTGCCAGCAGCCCCGGGACTAGGGTTTCAGGAGATACGCAGTATTTT.

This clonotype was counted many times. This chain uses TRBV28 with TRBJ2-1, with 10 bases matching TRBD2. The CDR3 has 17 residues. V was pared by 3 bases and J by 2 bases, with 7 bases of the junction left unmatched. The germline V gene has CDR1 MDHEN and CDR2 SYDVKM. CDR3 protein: CASSFLVLAGAYNEQFF. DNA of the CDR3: TGTGCCAGCAGTTTTCTCGTTCTAGCGGGAGCCTACAATGAGCAGTTCTTC.

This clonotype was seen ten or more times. CDR3 residues: CASSTGANEQFF. The CDR3, as DNA: TGCGCCAGCAGCACAGGGGCGAATGAGCAGTTCTTC. The chain uses TRBV4-1 and TRBJ2-1; 7 nucleotides match TRBD1. Trimming took 5 bases from V and 7 from J; bases not matched to a gene: 2. Germline CDR1 MGHRA, CDR2 YSYEKL. The CDR3 length is 12 residues.

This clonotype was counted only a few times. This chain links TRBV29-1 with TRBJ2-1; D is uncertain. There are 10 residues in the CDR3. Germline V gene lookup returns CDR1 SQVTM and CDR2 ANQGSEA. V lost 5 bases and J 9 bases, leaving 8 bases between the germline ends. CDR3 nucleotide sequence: TGCAGCGTTACATTTGGTGAGCAGTTCTTC. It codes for CSVTFGEQFF.

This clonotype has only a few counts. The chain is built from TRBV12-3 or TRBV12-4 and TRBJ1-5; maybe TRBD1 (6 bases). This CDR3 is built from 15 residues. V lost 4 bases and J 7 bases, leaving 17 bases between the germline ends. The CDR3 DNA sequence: TGTGCCAGCAGTTCCCGGGACACGAGGGGACAGCCCCAGCATTTT. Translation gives CASSSRDTRGQPQHF.